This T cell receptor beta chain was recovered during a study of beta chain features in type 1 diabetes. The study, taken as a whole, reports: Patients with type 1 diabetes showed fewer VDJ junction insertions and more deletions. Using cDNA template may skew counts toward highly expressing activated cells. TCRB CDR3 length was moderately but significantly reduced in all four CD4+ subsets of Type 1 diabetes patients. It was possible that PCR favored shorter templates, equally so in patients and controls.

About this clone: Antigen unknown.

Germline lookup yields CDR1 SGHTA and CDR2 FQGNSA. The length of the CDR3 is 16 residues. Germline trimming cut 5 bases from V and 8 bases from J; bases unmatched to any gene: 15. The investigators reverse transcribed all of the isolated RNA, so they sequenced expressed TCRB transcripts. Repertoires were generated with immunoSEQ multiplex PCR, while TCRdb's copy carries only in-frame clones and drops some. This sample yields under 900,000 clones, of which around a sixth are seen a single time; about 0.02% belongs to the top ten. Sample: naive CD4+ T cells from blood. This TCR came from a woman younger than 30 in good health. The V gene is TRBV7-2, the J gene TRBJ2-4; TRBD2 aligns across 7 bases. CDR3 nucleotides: TGTGCCAGCAGCCCGAGTATGGGGCGCGGACTAGACATTCAGTACTTC. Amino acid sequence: CASSPSMGRGLDIQYF.